Listed here are 9 T cell receptor beta chains from one sample, sequenced in a study of cytomegalovirus exposure and HLA in healthy donors. In the PCR, 60 Vbeta and 13 Jbeta primers were used. Measured with immunoSEQ multiplex PCR; TCRdb has only the in-frame clones, and not every one. Of 85,000 to 120,000 clones listed, 70% to 85% were seen once; the top ten hold approximately 0.74%. The material sequenced was PBMCs. The receptors shown here come from a boy aged 10-17 years in good health and CMV-seronegative.

This clone was seen more than once but under ten times. The chain has TRBV7-3 and TRBJ1-6; 9 nucleotides match TRBD1. The CDR3 runs to 15 residues. Germline CDR1 and CDR2: SGHTA and FQGTGA. V lost 2 bases and J lost 5; bases outside the gene matches: 1. As DNA, the CDR3 is TGTGCCAGCAGCTTAGGGACAGGGAATAATTCACCCCTCCACTTT. It codes for CASSLGTGNNSPLHF.

This clone appeared a single time. The chain recombines TRBV6-6 with TRBJ1-1, with D uncertain. This CDR3 region has 11 residues. V was shortened by 0 bases and J by 8 bases, with 4 bases between the two germline ends. The germline gives CDR1 MNHNY, CDR2 SVGAGI (reference sequence). CDR3 sequence reads: CASSYSAEAFF. DNA of the CDR3: TGTGCCAGCAGTTACTCGGCAGAAGCTTTCTTT.

This sequence joins TRBV19 and TRBJ1-5; 8 nucleotides agree with TRBD1. The junction had 15 bases not matched to a gene; V was cut back by 4 bases and J by 4 bases. The CDR3 is 18 amino acids. Germline V gene lookup returns CDR1 LNHDA and CDR2 SQIVND (reference sequence). The DNA for the CDR3 is TGTGCCAGTAGTAGAGGGCAGGGGGCTGTCTTTGGGAATCAGCCCCAGCATTTT. It yields the protein CASSRGQGAVFGNQPQHF.

This clone was observed a few times. J is TRBJ2-7 and V is TRBV5-6; a possible D gene is TRBD2 (6 bases). The V gene's germline CDR1 is SGHDT and CDR2 YYEEEE. The CDR3 is 13 amino acids. Trimming stripped 2 bases from V and 6 bases from J, with 12 bases between. This CDR3 is CASSFGWGGEQYF. In DNA form, the CDR3 reads TGTGCCAGCAGCTTCGGGTGGGGAGGCGAGCAGTACTTC.

The V call is TRBV27, the J call TRBJ1-3, with D unresolved. Trimming removed 6 bases at V and 0 bases at J, with 6 bases between. This CDR3 spans 13 amino acids. Per germline, CDR1 MNHEY and CDR2 SMNVEV (reference sequence). CDR3 sequence reads: CASRPNSGNTIYF. CDR3 nucleotide sequence: TGTGCCAGCAGGCCTAACTCTGGAAACACCATATATTTT.

The genes are TRBV9 and TRBJ2-3; 7 bases are a match to TRBD2. Germline V gives CDR1 SGDLS, CDR2 YYNGEE. Trimming took 1 base from V and 5 from J; bases not matched to a gene: 10. The length of the CDR3 is 16 residues. CDR3 region: CASSVQAGLFQDTQYF. CDR3 in DNA: TGTGCCAGCAGCGTACAAGCGGGACTGTTCCAAGATACGCAGTATTTT.

The J gene is TRBJ2-3, the V gene TRBV30; 8 positions match TRBD1. The CDR3 runs 11 residues. V dropped 3 bases and J dropped 9; count of bases not matched to a gene: 2. The germline V gene encodes CDR1 GTSNPN and CDR2 SVGIG (reference sequence). The CDR3 DNA sequence: TGTGCCTGGAGGGACAGGGACACGCAGTATTTT. Protein sequence: CAWRDRDTQYF.

CDR3 residues: CASSLATDLKNIQYF. The CDR3 bases are TGTGCCAGCAGCTTGGCCACAGACCTGAAAAACATTCAGTACTTC. J is TRBJ2-4 and V is TRBV5-4; D not resolved. The CDR3 has 15 amino acids. Looked up from germline, CDR1 is SGHNT and CDR2 is YYREEE (reference sequence). Trimming cost V 0 bases and J 4 bases, with 11 bases left between them. The full variable domain, completed using reference TRBV5-4 and TRBJ2-4, is ETGVTQSPTHLIKTRGQQVTLRCSSQSGHNTVSWYQQALGQGPQFIFQYYREEENGRGNFPPRFSGLQFPNYSSELNVNALELDDSALYLCASSLATDLKNIQYFGAGTRLSVL.

Comment on this clone: This sample includes further DNA sequences coding for the same CDR3. The chain couples TRBV5-1 to TRBJ1-1, with D uncertain. This CDR3 contains 13 residues. CDR1 and CDR2 from the germline V gene are SGHRS and YFSETQ. Trimming cost V 0 bases and J 2 bases, with 5 bases left between them. As DNA, the CDR3 is TGCGCCAGCAGCTTGGCCGGTAACACTGAAGCTTTCTTT. It is translated as CASSLAGNTEAFF.